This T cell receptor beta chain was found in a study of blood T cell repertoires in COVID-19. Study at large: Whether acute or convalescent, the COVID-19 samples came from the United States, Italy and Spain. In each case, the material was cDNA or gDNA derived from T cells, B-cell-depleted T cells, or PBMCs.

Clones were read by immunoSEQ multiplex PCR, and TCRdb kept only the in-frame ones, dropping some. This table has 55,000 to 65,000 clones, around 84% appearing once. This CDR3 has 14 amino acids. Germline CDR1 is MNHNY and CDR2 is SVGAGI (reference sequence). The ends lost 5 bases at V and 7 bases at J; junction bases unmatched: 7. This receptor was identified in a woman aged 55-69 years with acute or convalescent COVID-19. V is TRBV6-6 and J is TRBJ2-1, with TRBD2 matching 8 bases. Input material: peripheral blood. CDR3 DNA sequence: TGTGCCAGCAGTGGGCTAGCGGGCACAAATGAGCAGTTCTTC. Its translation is CASSGLAGTNEQFF.